The rows below give T cell receptor beta chains drawn from one sample of a study of monozygotic twins with inflammatory bowel disease. TCRdb re-called the 5' RACE reads and shows each CDR3 protein once, DNA omitted. The sample has roughly 200,000 distinct CDR3 sequences, and its top ten clones hold under 8.5%. The material sequenced was blood. Source of these receptors: a human donor with ulcerative colitis or Crohn's disease, or a healthy co-twin of an affected twin (not recorded which). The CDR3 runs from the conserved cysteine through the conserved F or W. The order of the fields is CDR3 length, V gene, J gene, CDR3 protein.

>19|TRBV4-2|TRBJ1-2
CASSQATRDSGPLNYGYTF
>14|TRBV20-1|TRBJ2-7
CSAMGLAGTYEQYF
>13|TRBV5-5|TRBJ2-1
CASSTPPTSEGSF
>14|TRBV20-1|TRBJ2-5
CSAPREVGVETQYF
>13|TRBV20-1|TRBJ1-5
CSARQGADQPQHF
>16|TRBV7-2|TRBJ2-2
CASSSRSGSRDGELFF
>16|TRBV6-2/TRBV6-3|TRBJ2-6
CASADRGVSGANVLTF
>17|TRBV4-2|TRBJ1-6
CASSTVPGQGNNSPLHF
>19|TRBV4-1|TRBJ1-2
CASSQDQDSGGRFNYGYTF
>13|TRBV9|TRBJ1-1
CASSVGRVTEAFF
>13|TRBV7-2|TRBJ2-1
CASSVTLGVGQFF
>14|TRBV5-6|TRBJ1-2
CASSLVSGKAGYTF
>16|TRBV5-4|TRBJ1-1
CASSLKAGGYNTEAFF
>15|TRBV3-1|TRBJ1-6
CASSQDLGQNSPLHF
>16|TRBV25-1|TRBJ2-7
CASRRGGGRGSYEQYF
>15|TRBV20-1|TRBJ2-6
CSARALGTGANVLTF
>16|TRBV9|TRBJ2-5
CASSVGQRGLGETQYF
>15|TRBV9|TRBJ2-5
CASSVGWGSQETQYF
>15|TRBV7-9|TRBJ1-5
CASRPIGTGDQPQHF
>16|TRBV27|TRBJ2-1
CASSSISSGVNNEQFF
>14|TRBV12-3/TRBV12-4|TRBJ2-5
CASSHTQGEETQYF
>16|TRBV3-1|TRBJ2-1
CASSQPGLAAYNEQFF
>15|TRBV7-2|TRBJ2-1
CASSLTGGSNNEQFF
>15|TRBV28|TRBJ1-1
CASFPGSAANTEAFF
>16|TRBV20-1|TRBJ2-3
CSAREMGGGTTDTQYF
>15|TRBV7-8|TRBJ1-5
CASSLLGIGNQPQHF
>14|TRBV7-2|TRBJ1-2
CASSLGQGVSGYTF
>13|TRBV20-1|TRBJ1-2
CSARPGQRSGYTF
>15|TRBV6-1|TRBJ1-4
CASSAQEMHSEKLFF
>14|TRBV30|TRBJ2-2
CARRAGPNTGELFF
>13|TRBV29-1|TRBJ1-2
CSVGNTGAGGYTF
>15|TRBV5-6|TRBJ2-1
CASSLPRDRGDEQFF
>19|TRBV28|TRBJ2-1
CASSSTGGRGLFTYNEQFF
>14|TRBV6-1|TRBJ1-2
CASSSSKRSYGYTF
>21|TRBV4-2|TRBJ2-2
CASSAERGLAGGLSNTGELFF
>16|TRBV12-3/TRBV12-4|TRBJ2-2
CASSRWSGVNTGELFF
>14|TRBV5-1|TRBJ2-5
CASSLADGRETQYF
>16|TRBV5-4|TRBJ2-3
CASSSPGHLDVDTQYF
>14|TRBV27|TRBJ2-7
CASTAGTGPYEQYF
>15|TRBV2|TRBJ2-1
CASSEQGSSYNEQFF
>17|TRBV29-1|TRBJ2-7
CSVAGVDGTGGTYEQYF
>14|TRBV9|TRBJ2-7
CASSVGGPTYEQYF